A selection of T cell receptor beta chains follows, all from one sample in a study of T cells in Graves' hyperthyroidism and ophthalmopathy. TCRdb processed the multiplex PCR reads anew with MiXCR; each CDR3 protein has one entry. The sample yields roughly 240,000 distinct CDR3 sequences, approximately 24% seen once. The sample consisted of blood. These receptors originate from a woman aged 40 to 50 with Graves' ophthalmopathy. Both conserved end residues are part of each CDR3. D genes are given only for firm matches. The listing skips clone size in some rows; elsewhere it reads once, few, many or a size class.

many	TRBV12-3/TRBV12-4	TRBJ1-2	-	TGTGCCAGCTATAAGGGGTCCACGAACTATGGCTACACCTTC	CASYKGSTNYGYTF
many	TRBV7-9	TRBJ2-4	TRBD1	TGTGCCAGCAGCGAGGGGACAGAACTAGCCAAAAACATTCAGTACTTC	CASSEGTELAKNIQYF
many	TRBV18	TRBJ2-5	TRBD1	TGTGCCAGCTCTCCGGACAGGGTACAGACCCAGTACTTC	CASSPDRVQTQYF
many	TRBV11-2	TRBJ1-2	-	TGTGCCAGCAGCCATCAATCCACCGTCTATGGCTACACCTTC	CASSHQSTVYGYTF
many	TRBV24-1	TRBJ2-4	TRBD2	TGTGCCACCAGTTTGGGGGGGATTCAGTACTTC	CATSLGGIQYF
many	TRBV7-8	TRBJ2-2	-	TGTGCCAGCAGCGACCGGGTTGCGAACACCGGGGAGCTGTTTTTT	CASSDRVANTGELFF
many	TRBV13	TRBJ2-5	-	TGTGCCAGCAGCTTAGTATCCGGGGGCCAAGAGACCCAGTACTTC	CASSLVSGGQETQYF
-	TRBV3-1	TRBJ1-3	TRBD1	TGTGCCAGCAGCCTCCGGGACAGGGGAAACACCATATATTTT	CASSLRDRGNTIYF
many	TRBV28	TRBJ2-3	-	TGTGCCAGCAGTTTACGAATCGACCAGGGGGATACGCAGTATTTT	CASSLRIDQGDTQYF
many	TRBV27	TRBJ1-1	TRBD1	TGTGCCAGCAGTTTCCTTACAGGGGATCAGGGATGGACTGAAGCTTTCTTT	CASSFLTGDQGWTEAFF
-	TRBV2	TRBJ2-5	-	TGTGCCAGCAGTGAAGGCCACCAAGAGACCCAGTACTTC	CASSEGHQETQYF
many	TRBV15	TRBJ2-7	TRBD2	TGTGCCACCAGCAGAGATGGGACTAGAGGCTACGAGCAGTACTTC	CATSRDGTRGYEQYF
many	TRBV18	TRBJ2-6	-	TGTGCCAGCTCAGTCTCGCAGTCTGGGGCCAACGTCCTGACTTTC	CASSVSQSGANVLTF
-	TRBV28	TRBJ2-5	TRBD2	TGTGCCAGCACCCCCGGGCTAGCGGAGGCGGAGACCCAGTACTTC	CASTPGLAEAETQYF
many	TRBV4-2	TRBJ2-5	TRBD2	TGTGCCAGCAGCCAAGATAAGGAGCGGGAGGCCCCCATGGAGACCCAGTACTTC	CASSQDKEREAPMETQYF
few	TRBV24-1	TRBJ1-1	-	TGTGCCACCAGCCTGACAGGGAACACTGAAGCTTTCTTT	CATSLTGNTEAFF
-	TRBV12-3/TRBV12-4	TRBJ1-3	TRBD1	TGTGCCAGCAGTTCCCCTACAGGGGACGGAAACACCATATATTTT	CASSSPTGDGNTIYF
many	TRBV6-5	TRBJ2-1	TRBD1	TGTGCCAGCAGTTACCGGGCAGGGGGCTACAATGAGCAGTTCTTC	CASSYRAGGYNEQFF
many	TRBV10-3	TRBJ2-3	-	TGTGCCATCAGTGCGAAACGCACAGATACGCAGTATTTT	CAISAKRTDTQYF
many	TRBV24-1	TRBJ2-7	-	TGTGCCACCAGTGATGGACAGTCCTACGAGCAGTACTTC	CATSDGQSYEQYF
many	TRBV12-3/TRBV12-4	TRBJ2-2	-	TGTGCCAGCAGTCCCCCTTCAGTATGGGGGGAGCTGTTTTTT	CASSPPSVWGELFF
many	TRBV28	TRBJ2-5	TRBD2	TGTGCCAGCAGTTTATCCTACCGGGGGGTCCAAGAGACCCAGTACTTC	CASSLSYRGVQETQYF
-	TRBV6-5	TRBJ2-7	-	TGTGCCAGCAGATATGACAGGACGACCTACGAGCAGTACTTC	CASRYDRTTYEQYF
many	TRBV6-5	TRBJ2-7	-	TGTGCCAGCAGTCGCGGGACGAGAGCCTACGAGCAGTACTTC	CASSRGTRAYEQYF
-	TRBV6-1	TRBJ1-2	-	TGTGCCAGCAGTCCCTGGGGGGAAGGATATTATGGCTACACCTTC	CASSPWGEGYYGYTF
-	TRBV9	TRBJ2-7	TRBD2	TGTGCCAGCAGCGTAGGGACTAGCGGGCTCTACGAGCAGTACTTC	CASSVGTSGLYEQYF
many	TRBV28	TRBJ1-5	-	TGTGCCAGCAGTTTATCTGGCTGGACAGTGCGGCAGCCCCAGCATTTT	CASSLSGWTVRQPQHF
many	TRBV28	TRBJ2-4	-	TGTGCCAGCAGTTTTGGACAGCCAGCGGGCAAAAACATTCAGTACTTC	CASSFGQPAGKNIQYF
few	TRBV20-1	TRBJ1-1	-	TGCAGTGCTACTGATAACAGGGTCACTGAAGCTTTCTTT	CSATDNRVTEAFF
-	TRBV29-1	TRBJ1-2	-	TGCAGCGTTGAAGATCCCAGGGTTACGTTCTACACCTTC	CSVEDPRVTFYTF
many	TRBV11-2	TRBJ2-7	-	TGTGCCAGCAGCCATAAGTCCCTACCCTACGAGCAGTACTTC	CASSHKSLPYEQYF